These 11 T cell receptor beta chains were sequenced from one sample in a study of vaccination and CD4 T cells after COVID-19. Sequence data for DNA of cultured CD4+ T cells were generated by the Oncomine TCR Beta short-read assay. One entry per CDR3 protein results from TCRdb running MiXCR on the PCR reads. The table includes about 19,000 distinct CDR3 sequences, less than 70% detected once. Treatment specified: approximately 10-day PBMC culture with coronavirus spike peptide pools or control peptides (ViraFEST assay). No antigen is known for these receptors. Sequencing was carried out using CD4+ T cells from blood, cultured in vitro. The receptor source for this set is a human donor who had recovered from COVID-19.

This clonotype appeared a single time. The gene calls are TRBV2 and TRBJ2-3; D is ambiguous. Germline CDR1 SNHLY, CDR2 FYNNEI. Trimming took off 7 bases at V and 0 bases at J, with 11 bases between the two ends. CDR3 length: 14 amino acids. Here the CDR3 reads CASKDRISTDTQYF. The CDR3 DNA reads TGTGCCAGCAAGGACCGAATTAGCACAGATACGCAGTATTTT. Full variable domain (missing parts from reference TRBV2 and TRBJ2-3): EPEVTQTPSHQVTQMGQEVILRCVPISNHLYFYWYRQILGQKVEFLVSFYNNEISEKSEIFDDQFSVERPDGSNFTLKIRSTKLEDSAMYFCASKDRISTDTQYFGPGTRLTVL.

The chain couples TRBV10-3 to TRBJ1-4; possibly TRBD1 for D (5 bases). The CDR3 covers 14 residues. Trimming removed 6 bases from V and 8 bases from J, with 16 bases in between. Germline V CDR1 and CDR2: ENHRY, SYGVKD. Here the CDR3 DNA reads TGTGCCATCAGCACCGGGGGGGGTGAAGAAAAACTGTTTTTT. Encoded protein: CAISTGGGEEKLFF.

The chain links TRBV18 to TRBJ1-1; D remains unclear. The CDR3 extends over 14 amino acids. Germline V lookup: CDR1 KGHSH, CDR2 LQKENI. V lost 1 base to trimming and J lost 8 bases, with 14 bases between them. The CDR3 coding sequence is TGTGCCAGCTCACCACAGGCAGCGGAGGGCGAAGCTTTCTTT. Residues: CASSPQAAEGEAFF.

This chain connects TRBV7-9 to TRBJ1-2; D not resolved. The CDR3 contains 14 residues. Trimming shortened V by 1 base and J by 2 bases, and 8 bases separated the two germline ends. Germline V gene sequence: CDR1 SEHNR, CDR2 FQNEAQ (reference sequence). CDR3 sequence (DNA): TGTGCCAGCAGCTTAGAGTCCGAGAACTATGGCTACACCTTC. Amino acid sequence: CASSLESENYGYTF.

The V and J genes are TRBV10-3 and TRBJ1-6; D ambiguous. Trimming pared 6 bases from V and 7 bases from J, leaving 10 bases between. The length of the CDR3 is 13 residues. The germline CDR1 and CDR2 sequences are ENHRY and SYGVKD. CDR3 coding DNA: TGTGCCATCAGATGGGATTTCAATTCACCCCTCCACTTT. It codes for CAIRWDFNSPLHF.

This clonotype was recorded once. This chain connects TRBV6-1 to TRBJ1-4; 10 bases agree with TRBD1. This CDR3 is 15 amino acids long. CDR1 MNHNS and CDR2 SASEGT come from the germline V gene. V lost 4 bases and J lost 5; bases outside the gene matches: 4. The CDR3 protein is CASSATGGENEKLFF. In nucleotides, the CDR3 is TGTGCCAGCAGTGCGACAGGGGGCGAGAATGAAAAACTGTTTTTT.

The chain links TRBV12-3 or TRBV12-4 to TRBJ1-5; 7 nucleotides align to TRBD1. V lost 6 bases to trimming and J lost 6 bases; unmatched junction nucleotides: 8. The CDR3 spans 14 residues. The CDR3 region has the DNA TGTGCCAGCAGCACGACAGGGTTCGGTCAGCCCCAGCATTTT. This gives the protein CASSTTGFGQPQHF.

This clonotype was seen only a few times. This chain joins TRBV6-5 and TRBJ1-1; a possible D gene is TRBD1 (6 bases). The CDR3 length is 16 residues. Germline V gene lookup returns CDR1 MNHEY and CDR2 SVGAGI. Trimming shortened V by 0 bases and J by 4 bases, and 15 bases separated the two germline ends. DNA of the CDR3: TGTGCCAGCAGTTACTCGAGCGGGGGGGGCGGCACTGAAGCTTTCTTT. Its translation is CASSYSSGGGGTEAFF.

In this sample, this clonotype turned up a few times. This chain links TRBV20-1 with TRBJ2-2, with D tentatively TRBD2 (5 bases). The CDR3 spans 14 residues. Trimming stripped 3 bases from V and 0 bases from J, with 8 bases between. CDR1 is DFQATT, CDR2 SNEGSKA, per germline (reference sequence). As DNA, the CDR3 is TGCAGTGCTAGGGGCGGGTCGAACACCGGGGAGCTGTTTTTT. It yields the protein CSARGGSNTGELFF.

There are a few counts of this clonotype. CDR3 coding DNA: TGTGCCAGCAGTTCCCCCGGGACAGGTATTTACGAGCAGTACTTC. Amino acids: CASSSPGTGIYEQYF. This rearrangement joins TRBV6-5 to TRBJ2-7, with TRBD1 matching over 8 bases. V was pared by 4 bases and J by 4 bases, with 9 bases of the junction left unmatched. The germline gives CDR1 MNHEY, CDR2 SVGAGI. The CDR3 covers 15 residues.

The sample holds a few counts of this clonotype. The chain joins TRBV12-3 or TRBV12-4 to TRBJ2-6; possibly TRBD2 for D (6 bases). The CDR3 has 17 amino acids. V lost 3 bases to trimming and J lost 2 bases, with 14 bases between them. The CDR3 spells CASSFWGGVPGANVLTF. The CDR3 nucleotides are TGTGCCAGCAGTTTTTGGGGCGGGGTTCCTGGGGCCAACGTCCTGACTTTC.